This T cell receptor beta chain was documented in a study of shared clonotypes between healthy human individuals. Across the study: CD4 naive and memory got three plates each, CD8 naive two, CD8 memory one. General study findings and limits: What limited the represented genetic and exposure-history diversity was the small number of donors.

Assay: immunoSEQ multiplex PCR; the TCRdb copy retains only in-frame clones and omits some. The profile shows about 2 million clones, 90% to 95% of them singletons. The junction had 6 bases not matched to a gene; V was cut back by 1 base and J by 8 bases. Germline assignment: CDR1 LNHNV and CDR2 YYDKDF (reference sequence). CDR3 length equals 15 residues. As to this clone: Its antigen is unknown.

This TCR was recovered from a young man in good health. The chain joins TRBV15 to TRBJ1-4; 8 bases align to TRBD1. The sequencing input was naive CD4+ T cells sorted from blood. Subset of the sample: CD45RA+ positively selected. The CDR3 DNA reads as TGTGCCACCAGCAGAGCCGACAGGGGAGGAGAAAAACTGTTTTTT. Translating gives CATSRADRGGEKLFF.